These T cell receptor beta chains were read from a single sample in a study of blood T cell repertoires in COVID-19. Some clones are missing from TCRdb's copy, which holds only in-frame ones; the method was immunoSEQ multiplex PCR. The sample yields over 85,000 clones, roughly 80% seen once. Specimen: peripheral blood. The origin of the receptors is a human donor in a cohort sampled during active COVID-19. Each CDR3 is given with its conserved first and last residue. A D gene is named only where the DNA matches it firmly. Part of the rows lack a size; the others show once, few, many or a class for expanded clones.

>few|TRBJ1-5|TRBD1|TRBV4-3
TGCGCCAGCAGCCCTGACAGGGGCAGCAATCAGCCCCAGCATTTT
CASSPDRGSNQPQHF
>NA|TRBJ2-1|NA|TRBV9
TGTGCCAGCAGCGTAGGCCGGGAGCCCGATGAGCAGTTCTTC
CASSVGREPDEQFF
>NA|TRBJ2-1|TRBD2|TRBV19
TGTGCCAGTAGTACCGAAGGGGCGGGGGCCTACAATGAGCAGTTCTTC
CASSTEGAGAYNEQFF
>NA|TRBJ2-3|TRBD1|TRBV11-3
TGTGCCAGCAGCACACCCGGGACAGGAGGCACAGATACGCAGTATTTT
CASSTPGTGGTDTQYF
>many|TRBJ2-7|TRBD2|TRBV28
TGTGCCAGCAGTTTATTGTCGGCTAGCGGGAGTAGGTACGAGCAGTACTTC
CASSLLSASGSRYEQYF
>NA|TRBJ2-6|NA|TRBV11-1
TGTGCCAGCAGCCTACTGGTCTCTGGGGCCAACGTCCTGACTTTC
CASSLLVSGANVLTF
>NA|TRBJ2-1|TRBD2|TRBV20-1
TGCAGTGCTAGTCTTTGGGCGGGAGGTACCAACTCCTACAATGAGCAGTTCTTC
CSASLWAGGTNSYNEQFF
>once|TRBJ2-4|TRBD1|TRBV5-1
TGCGCCAGCAGCACTGGGACAGCAGTAGCCAAAAACATTCAGTACTTC
CASSTGTAVAKNIQYF
>NA|TRBJ2-7|TRBD2|TRBV27
TGTGCCAGCAGTTCGTCCTCAGCGGGGAGCTCCTACGAGCAGTACTTC
CASSSSSAGSSYEQYF
>NA|TRBJ2-6|NA|TRBV15
TGTGCCACCAGCAGTTGGGGCGATGGGGCCAACGTCCTGACTTTC
CATSSWGDGANVLTF
>NA|TRBJ1-4|TRBD1|TRBV30
TGTGCCTGGAGTCCGGGGACAGGGTCTGAAAAACTGTTTTTT
CAWSPGTGSEKLFF
>NA|TRBJ2-7|NA|TRBV27
TGTGCCAGCAGTCCCTCGGGTAGCGCCTACGAGCAGTACTTC
CASSPSGSAYEQYF
>once|TRBJ1-2|NA|TRBV7-3
TGTGCCAGCAGCTCCGGGCCCGAAGAGGGTTATGGCTACACCTTC
CASSSGPEEGYGYTF
>once|TRBJ2-7|TRBD2|TRBV5-4
TGTGCCAGCTCTGCCAGGGAGGGACTAGCGCTCCAGCAGTACTTC
CASSAREGLALQQYF
>NA|TRBJ2-7|TRBD1|TRBV5-1
TGCGCCAGCAGCCGGAGTTGGGACAGCGAGCAGTACTTC
CASSRSWDSEQYF
>NA|TRBJ1-5|TRBD1|TRBV19
TGTGCCAGTAGTATAGCACAGGGGAATCAGCCCCAGCATTTT
CASSIAQGNQPQHF
>NA|TRBJ1-2|NA|TRBV7-9
TGTGCCAGCAGCTTAGAGTGGGGGGATGGCTACACCTTC
CASSLEWGDGYTF
>NA|TRBJ2-3|TRBD2|TRBV9
TGTGCCAGCAGCGTAGCTACAGGGGGACTAGCGGGATTTTCCGATACGCAGTATTTT
CASSVATGGLAGFSDTQYF
>NA|TRBJ2-1|TRBD2|TRBV5-1
TGCGCCAGCAGCTCGGGACTAGCGGCGTTTGAGGGGCAGTTCTTC
CASSSGLAAFEGQFF
>NA|TRBJ2-3|TRBD2|TRBV28
TGTGCCAGCAGTGACGTTAGCGGGAGGGTTGGGGCAGATACGCAGTATTTT
CASSDVSGRVGADTQYF
>NA|TRBJ2-2|NA|TRBV6-5
TGTGCCAGCAGTTACTCTAGTATAAGGGGCACCGGGGAGCTGTTTTTT
CASSYSSIRGTGELFF
>NA|TRBJ1-1|TRBD1|TRBV6-5
TGTGCCAGCAGTTACTCCCTAAATAGGGGGCGTACTGAAGCTTTCTTT
CASSYSLNRGRTEAFF
>NA|TRBJ2-5|TRBD1|TRBV30
TGTGCCTGGAGTAGGGGGTTGTTAAACGACAGGGGGCAAGAGACCCAGTACTTC
CAWSRGLLNDRGQETQYF
>NA|TRBJ2-1|TRBD2|TRBV10-2
TGCGCCAGCAGTCTAGCGGGAGGCTACAATGAGCAGTTCTTC
CASSLAGGYNEQFF
>NA|TRBJ1-1|NA|TRBV19
TGTGCCAGTAGTATTCAGGAGGCGGGGGAAGCTTTCTTT
CASSIQEAGEAFF
>NA|TRBJ2-5|TRBD2|TRBV4-1
TGCGCCAGCAGCAGACAGCGGGAGGGCCCTCGGGAGACCCAGTACTTC
CASSRQREGPRETQYF
>NA|TRBJ2-1|TRBD2|TRBV10-3
TGTGCCATCGGACTAGCGGGTTTCGGGAATGAGCAGTTCTTC
CAIGLAGFGNEQFF
>NA|TRBJ1-1|TRBD1|TRBV28
TGTGCCAGCAGTTTACAGGGGGATTGGACTGAAGCTTTCTTT
CASSLQGDWTEAFF
>NA|TRBJ1-2|TRBD1|TRBV4-1
TGCGCCAGCAGCCAAGACCGGGACAGGGACTATGGCTACACCTTC
CASSQDRDRDYGYTF
>NA|TRBJ2-3|NA|TRBV5-1
TGCGCCAGCAGCACCGGAGGAGATACGCAGTATTTT
CASSTGGDTQYF
>NA|TRBJ1-2|NA|TRBV28
TGTGCCAGCAGTTCGGACGGGGGAAACTATGGCTACACCTTC
CASSSDGGNYGYTF
>NA|TRBJ2-1|TRBD2|TRBV5-1
TGCGCCAGCAGCCCCAGAGGGACTAGCGGAGAAGGCGTATACAATGAGCAGTTCTTC
CASSPRGTSGEGVYNEQFF
>NA|TRBJ2-3|TRBD1|TRBV13
TGTGCCAGCAGCCAAGAAGGAGGACAGGGTCTTGAGGATACGCAGTATTTT
CASSQEGGQGLEDTQYF
>NA|TRBJ2-1|NA|TRBV11-3
TGTGCCAGCAGCCGATTGCGGGACGGTAATGAGCAGTTCTTC
CASSRLRDGNEQFF
>NA|TRBJ2-3|NA|TRBV30
TGTGCCTGGAGTAGCGCGACAGCATTTACCACAGATACGCAGTATTTT
CAWSSATAFTTDTQYF
>NA|TRBJ1-2|NA|TRBV28
TGTGCCAGCAGTTTCCCCGACAGTGGTAACTATGGCTACACCTTC
CASSFPDSGNYGYTF
>NA|TRBJ2-6|NA|TRBV5-4
TGTGCCAGCAGATCACCCCAGTCTGGGGCCAACGTCCTGACTTTC
CASRSPQSGANVLTF
>NA|TRBJ1-6|TRBD1|TRBV7-9
TGTGCCAGCAGCTACGGGACAGGGGGTTATAATTCACCCCTCCACTTT
CASSYGTGGYNSPLHF
>once|TRBJ2-1|NA|TRBV6-4
TGTGCCAGCAGTCGAGACGCGGGGTTTGGTGAGCAGTTCTTC
CASSRDAGFGEQFF
>once|TRBJ1-2|NA|TRBV12-5
TGTGCTAGTGGTTTGGACTCCCGGGGCTATGGCTACACCTTC
CASGLDSRGYGYTF
>NA|TRBJ1-1|TRBD1|TRBV9
TGTGCCAGCAGCGTAGCTGGTGACAGGGAGCCTGAAGCTTTCTTT
CASSVAGDREPEAFF
>few|TRBJ2-7|NA|TRBV3-1/TRBV3-2
TGTGCCAGCAGCCAAGATGGGCTCCACGAGCAGTACTTC
CASSQDGLHEQYF
>NA|TRBJ2-5|TRBD2|TRBV5-1
TGCGCCAGCAGCGAGCGGGAGCTCGGGGAGACCCAGTACTTC
CASSERELGETQYF
>NA|TRBJ2-5|TRBD2|TRBV5-4
TGTGCCAGCAGTTCTCTCGGGCGGGAGGGCCCACAGACCCAGTACTTC
CASSSLGREGPQTQYF
>NA|TRBJ1-5|NA|TRBV6-2/TRBV6-3
TGTGCCAGCAGTTGGACTGGCAATCAGCCCCAGCATTTT
CASSWTGNQPQHF
>NA|TRBJ2-5|NA|TRBV14
TGTGCCAGCAGCCAAGATCGGGACTTAGGGGAGACCCAGTACTTC
CASSQDRDLGETQYF
>NA|TRBJ2-1|TRBD2|TRBV10-3
TGTGCCATCAGTGAGTCGGGTGCGGGAGGGCGGAATGAGCAGTTCTTC
CAISESGAGGRNEQFF
>NA|TRBJ1-2|NA|TRBV5-1
TGCGCCAGCAGCTTGGATAGCGGGCCAGGTGATGGCTACACCTTC
CASSLDSGPGDGYTF
>many|TRBJ2-5|TRBD1|TRBV5-1
TGCGCCAGCAGCTTGGATGGGACAGGGCCGCAAGAGACCCAGTACTTC
CASSLDGTGPQETQYF
>NA|TRBJ2-7|TRBD2|TRBV6-6
TGTGCCAGCAGCTCAGCCCAGCGGGATTCTTACGAGCAGTACTTC
CASSSAQRDSYEQYF
>NA|TRBJ2-7|NA|TRBV28
TGTGCCAGCAGTTTTTATCCTAGCAGAATTTACGAGCAGTACTTC
CASSFYPSRIYEQYF
>once|TRBJ2-7|TRBD1|TRBV5-8
TGTGCCAGCAGCTTGGCCACTGGGACAGGGAAGTTCTACGAGCAGTACTTC
CASSLATGTGKFYEQYF
>NA|TRBJ2-3|TRBD2|TRBV24-1
TGTGCCACCAGTGACATGACTAGCGGGAGGGCCAAGGCAGATACGCAGTATTTT
CATSDMTSGRAKADTQYF
>NA|TRBJ2-4|TRBD1|TRBV27
TGTGCCAGCAGTCCCCGACAGGGTGGGGGCCTTGTGGACATTCAGTACTTC
CASSPRQGGGLVDIQYF
>NA|TRBJ2-7|TRBD1|TRBV18
TGTGCCAGCTCAAATCGGGACAGGTCGTCCGAGCAGTACTTC
CASSNRDRSSEQYF